This T cell receptor beta chain is from a study of cytomegalovirus exposure and HLA in healthy donors. General study results and limits: Rarity characterized most TCR sequences, yet some public TCRs appeared in many donors. In an earlier analysis, in about 530 donors, most V segments appeared productive either ~87% or ~30% of the time.

The CDR3 runs to 17 residues. J was trimmed by 6 bases and V by 6 bases; bases with no gene match: 16. Per germline, CDR1 SEHNR and CDR2 FQNEAQ (reference sequence). 13 Jbeta primers and 60 Vbeta primers were used for the PCR. Profiled with immunoSEQ multiplex PCR; TCRdb holds only in-frame clones, not every one. The sample contains some 90,000 clones, around 80% of which appear only once. This clone was detected only once. Its antigen is as yet unknown. The chain has TRBV7-9 and TRBJ2-1, with 8 bases matching TRBD2. Source material: PBMCs. This receptor was identified in a man aged 35 to 55 in good health and CMV-seronegative. The CDR3 is CASSPPGGGRAGNEQFF. CDR3 nucleotide sequence: TGTGCCAGCAGTCCTCCGGGCGGGGGGCGGGCGGGCAATGAGCAGTTCTTC.